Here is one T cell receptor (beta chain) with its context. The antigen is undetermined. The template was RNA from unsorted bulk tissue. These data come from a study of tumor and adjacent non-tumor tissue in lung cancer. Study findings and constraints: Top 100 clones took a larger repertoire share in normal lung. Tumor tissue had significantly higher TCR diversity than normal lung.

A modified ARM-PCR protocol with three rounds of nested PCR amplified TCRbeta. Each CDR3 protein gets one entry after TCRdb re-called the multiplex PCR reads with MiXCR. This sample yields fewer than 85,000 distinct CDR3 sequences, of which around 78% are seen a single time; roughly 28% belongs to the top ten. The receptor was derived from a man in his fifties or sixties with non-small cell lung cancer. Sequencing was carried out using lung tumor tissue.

As DNA, the CDR3 is TGCAGTGCCAACGATAGGGGGGGCGGAGGAAACGGGTATACGCAGTATTTT. Its translation is CSANDRGGGGNGYTQYF. V usage is TRBV20-1 and J usage is TRBJ2-3; D is possibly TRBD2 (7 bases). The length of the CDR3 is 17 residues. CDR1 is DFQATT, CDR2 SNEGSKA, per germline (reference sequence). Trimming removed 6 bases at V and 7 bases at J, with 29 bases between.